This T cell receptor beta chain was profiled in a study of early T cells in non-severe SARS-CoV-2 infection. Study-wide background: Chains were not paired, and sequencing was done on bulk RNA from unsorted whole blood.

CDR3 length: 15 amino acids. Trimming took 5 bases from V and 6 from J, leaving 23 bases between them. The germline V gene encodes CDR1 DFQATT and CDR2 SNEGSKA (reference sequence). Remarks on this clonotype: Its antigen is unidentified.

Study results and caveats: Clonotype matching in VDJdb favored anti-spike CD8 responses and did not capture private and CD4 specificities.

Unique molecular identifiers tagged individual cDNA molecules. In TCRdb, the 5' RACE reads were re-called with MiXCR into one record per CDR3 protein. The data show about 98,000 distinct CDR3 sequences, under 15% seen once. The source material was whole blood. The chain links TRBV20-1 to TRBJ2-7; D not certain. The sequence was obtained from an adult who was a healthcare worker with PCR-confirmed SARS-CoV-2 infection or an uninfected control (not recorded which). CDR3 DNA sequence: TGCAGTGCTGCTTGGAGAGGAGATCACGCGTCCGAGCAGTACTTC. Translating it yields CSAAWRGDHASEQYF.